The entry below gives a single TCR beta chain sequence along with its context. This entry belongs to a study of T cell changes during pregnancy in multiple sclerosis. V was pared by 3 bases and J by 0 bases, with 4 bases between. Germline-derived CDR1 and CDR2 are SGHDT and YYEEEE. The CDR3 is made up of 13 amino acids. Measured with immunoSEQ multiplex PCR; TCRdb has only the in-frame clones, and not every one. Counted here are about 59,000 clones, over 90% occurring once; the ten biggest clones make up 2.6%. The genes are TRBV5-6 and TRBJ2-1; D gene unclear. The TCR originated in a female donor with multiple sclerosis, enrolled in a pregnancy study. Specimen: CD8+ T cells from peripheral blood mononuclear cells, collected in the third trimester of pregnancy. DNA of the CDR3: TGTGCCAGCAGCTCTTTCTCCTACAATGAGCAGTTCTTC. It is translated as CASSSFSYNEQFF.